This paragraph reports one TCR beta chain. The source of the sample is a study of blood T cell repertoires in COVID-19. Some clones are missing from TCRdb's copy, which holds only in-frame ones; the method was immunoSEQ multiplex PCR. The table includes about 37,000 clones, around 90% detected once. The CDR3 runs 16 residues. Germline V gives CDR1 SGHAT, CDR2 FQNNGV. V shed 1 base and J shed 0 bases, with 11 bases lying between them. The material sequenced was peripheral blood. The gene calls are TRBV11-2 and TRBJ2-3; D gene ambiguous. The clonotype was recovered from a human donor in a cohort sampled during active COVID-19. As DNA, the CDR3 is TGTGCCAGCAGCTTAGTCTCGGGTCGTAGCACAGATACGCAGTATTTT. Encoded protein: CASSLVSGRSTDTQYF.